The T cell receptor (beta chain) described here comes from a study of shared clonotypes between healthy human individuals. Whole-study context: A couple of female and a few male donors aged 18 to 49 were enrolled. There were three CD4 naive, three CD4 memory, two CD8 naive and one CD8 memory plates per donor.

In the case of this clone: Its antigen is still unknown.

Each PCR replicate from the sorted subsets contained about 210 ng DNA, which is 30,000 or so T cell genomes. Method: immunoSEQ multiplex PCR; TCRdb's copy keeps in-frame clones and lacks some. The repertoire has about 2.2 million clones, around 95% of them found once; the top ten carry under 2%. The naive CD8 fraction comprised CD45RO-negative cells positively selected for CCR7 and excluded terminally differentiated effector memory CD45RA+ cells. V lost 5 bases and J 0 bases, leaving 11 bases between the germline ends. From germline, CDR1 is LNHDA and CDR2 SQIVND (reference sequence). The CDR3 is 15 residues long. Study conclusions and caveats: Among donors, sharing of clonotypes was expected to be affected by sequencing depth.

This chain uses TRBV19 with TRBJ2-1; TRBD1 might be the D (6 bases). This receptor was obtained from a young man in good health. Some clones in this sample may be carry-over from other donors' samples. Sequences were obtained from naive CD8+ T cells from PBMCs. The CDR3 loop reads CASSEDRSSYNEQFF. The CDR3 DNA reads TGTGCCAGTAGTGAGGACAGAAGCTCCTACAATGAGCAGTTCTTC. Combining the CDR3 with reference TRBV19 and TRBJ2-1 gives the whole variable domain DGGITQSPKYLFRKEGQNVTLSCEQNLNHDAMYWYRQDPGQGLRLIYYSQIVNDFQKGDIAEGYSVSREKKESFPLTVTSAQKNPTAFYLCASSEDRSSYNEQFFGPGTRLTVL.